This TCR beta chain was recovered during a study of cytomegalovirus exposure and HLA in healthy donors. Whole-study results and caveats: The likely explanation for a cluster of highly shared sequence variants was sequencing artifact.

The V gene's germline CDR1 is MNHEY and CDR2 SVGAGI. This CDR3 has 14 amino acids. To note about this clone: The antigen remains undetermined. An end of the junction differs from the germline gene, which may be a read error.

The PCR made use of 60 Vbeta and 13 Jbeta primers. Produced via immunoSEQ multiplex PCR; TCRdb's table is partial and in-frame only. The sample consists of around 150,000 clones, roughly 80% of them appearing once. Nominal health characterized the donors when sampled, though unrecorded immune exposures were likely. Material for sequencing was PBMCs. The receptor was isolated from a woman aged 25-40 years in good health and CMV-seropositive. The chain has TRBV6-5 and TRBJ1-6; TRBD1 matches 7 bases. The CDR3 DNA reads as TGTGCCGGCAGGGCCGACAGGGTGAATTCACCCCTCCACTTT. Translating gives CAGRADRVNSPLHF.